One sample yielded the 14 T cell receptor beta chains listed below, sequenced in a study of spatial heterogeneity in lung cancer. Each CDR3 protein is one row after TCRdb ran MiXCR on the 5' RACE reads. The repertoire has about 48,000 distinct CDR3 sequences, approximately 5% of them found once; the top ten carry 11%. Regarding time point: sample taken at primary tumor resection. The input for sequencing was PBMCs, taken at surgery. These receptors were taken from a male donor with early-stage non-small cell lung cancer.

The rearrangement joins TRBV6-5 to TRBJ2-1; D may be TRBD2 (6 bases). Germline-derived CDR1 and CDR2 are MNHEY and SVGAGI. This CDR3 has 13 residues. V lost 2 bases, J lost 5 bases, and 7 bases lay in between. The CDR3 reads CASSYREDNEQFF. CDR3 nucleotide sequence: TGTGCCAGCAGTTACAGGGAGGACAATGAGCAGTTCTTC.

This clonotype showed up many times. The chain combines TRBV5-1 with TRBJ2-1; D uncertain. Deletions cut 0 bases from V and 2 bases from J, with 12 bases between. Per the germline V gene, CDR1 is SGHRS and CDR2 is YFSETQ. This CDR3 region has 16 residues. In nucleotides, the CDR3 is TGCGCCAGCAGCTTGGGACGGGCGGAAACCTACAATGAGCAGTTCTTC. This translates into CASSLGRAETYNEQFF.

This clonotype was counted many times. This rearrangement joins TRBV4-1 to TRBJ2-7, with 12 bases that match TRBD2. With 6 bases clipped from V and 2 bases from J, the junction kept 14 bases outside the gene matches. This CDR3 spans 18 amino acids. From germline, CDR1 is MGHRA and CDR2 YSYEKL. The CDR3 region has the DNA TGCGCCAGCAGTCGAGAACTAGCGGGAGGCTCCGGACCCTACGAGCAGTACTTC. This gives the protein CASSRELAGGSGPYEQYF.

This clonotype was detected many times. The gene calls are TRBV3-1 and TRBJ2-3, with D perhaps TRBD2 (5 bases). Trimming shortened V by 0 bases and J by 3 bases, and 13 bases separated the two germline ends. The CDR3 has 16 amino acids. The germline V gene encodes CDR1 LGHDT and CDR2 YNNKEL (reference sequence). CDR3 amino acids: CASSQEGLAGTDTQYF. DNA of the CDR3: TGTGCCAGCAGCCAAGAAGGGCTAGCCGGGACAGATACGCAGTATTTT.

This clonotype has ten or more counts. V is TRBV10-3 and J is TRBJ2-1, with TRBD2 matching 13 bases. Germline CDR1 ENHRY, CDR2 SYGVKD. V shed 6 bases, J shed 2 bases, and the junction held 4 bases outside the gene matches. The CDR3 spans 16 residues. The CDR3 coding sequence is TGTGCCATCAGACCGGGACTAGCGGGAACCTACAATGAGCAGTTCTTC. Amino acids: CAIRPGLAGTYNEQFF.

This clonotype was counted many times. The chain has TRBV7-9 and TRBJ1-1; D possibly corresponds to TRBD1 (5 bases). V lost 1 base, J lost 8 bases, and 8 bases lay in between. This CDR3 is built from 12 residues. Per germline, CDR1 SEHNR and CDR2 FQNEAQ (reference sequence). The CDR3 protein is CASSLEGFEAFF. The CDR3 DNA reads TGTGCCAGCAGCTTAGAGGGGTTCGAAGCTTTCTTT.

This clonotype has a count of ten or more. V is TRBV20-1 and J is TRBJ1-3, with unresolved D. Germline assignment: CDR1 DFQATT and CDR2 SNEGSKA (reference sequence). This CDR3 comprises 17 residues. Between the trimmed V and J ends, which lost 0 bases and 7 bases, there was a span of 22 bases. The CDR3 loop reads CSARDPRHELKRNTIYF. The CDR3 region has the DNA TGCAGTGCTAGAGATCCAAGACACGAGCTTAAACGGAACACCATATATTTT.

This clonotype was recorded at least ten times. The genes are TRBV5-4 and TRBJ2-5, with TRBD2 matching 10 bases. With V trimmed by 3 bases and J by 2 bases, 4 bases remained unmatched. In germline, CDR1 is SGHNT, CDR2 YYREEE (reference sequence). The length of the CDR3 is 15 residues. Here the CDR3 reads CASSSRTSGQETQYF. Written as DNA, the CDR3 is TGTGCCAGCAGCTCTAGGACTAGCGGACAAGAGACCCAGTACTTC.

The table lists this clonotype with many counts. The CDR3 spells CSARVPGGGTGELFF. The DNA for the CDR3 is TGCAGTGCTAGAGTTCCGGGAGGGGGCACCGGGGAGCTGTTTTTT. The chain links TRBV20-1 to TRBJ2-2; 8 bases agree with TRBD2. The CDR3 loop spans 15 amino acids. The germline gives CDR1 DFQATT, CDR2 SNEGSKA (reference sequence). V lost 1 base to trimming and J lost 4 bases; unmatched junction nucleotides: 5.

At least ten counts were recorded for this clonotype. This sequence joins TRBV5-1 and TRBJ1-3; 7 bases are a match to TRBD1. Trimming cost V 2 bases and J 4 bases; bases outside gene matches: 3. The germline CDR1 and CDR2 sequences are SGHRS and YFSETQ. The CDR3 loop spans 14 amino acids. CDR3 protein: CASSLQGRGNTIYF. As DNA, the CDR3 is TGCGCCAGCAGCTTACAGGGGCGCGGAAACACCATATATTTT.

This clonotype was detected ten times or more. This chain links TRBV5-1 with TRBJ2-3; 9 bases map to TRBD1. Germline CDR1 is SGHRS and CDR2 is YFSETQ. The V segment lost 4 bases and the J segment 1 base; nucleotides outside the gene matches: 7. There are 16 residues in the CDR3. The CDR3 is CASSLQDRGGTDTQYF. The CDR3 DNA is TGCGCCAGCAGCCTACAGGACAGGGGAGGCACAGATACGCAGTATTTT.

This clonotype occurred many times. The DNA of the CDR3 is TGTGCCAGCAGTACCGGGACAGCTCAAGAGACCCAGTACTTC. It is translated as CASSTGTAQETQYF. The chain has TRBV12-3 or TRBV12-4 and TRBJ2-5; 7 bases agree with TRBD1. The CDR3 sequence is 14 residues long. V shed 5 bases and J 2 bases; nucleotides not matched to a gene: 5.

There are many counts of this clonotype. The CDR3 protein is CASSSRAIGGYTF. CDR3 DNA: TGTGCCAGCAGTTCCCGGGCTATCGGGGGCTACACCTTC. The genes are TRBV6-5 and TRBJ1-2; D ambiguous. Germline V gene sequence: CDR1 MNHEY, CDR2 SVGAGI. This CDR3 is 13 amino acids long. Deletions cut 4 bases from V and 8 bases from J, with 14 bases between.

V is TRBV5-4 and J is TRBJ2-4; 9 bases fit TRBD1. Looked up from germline, CDR1 is SGHNT and CDR2 is YYREEE (reference sequence). V was pared by 4 bases and J by 4 bases, with 6 bases of the junction left unmatched. CDR3 length equals 15 residues. The CDR3 DNA sequence: TGTGCCAGCAGCCCTGGAGGGACAGGGAAAAACATTCAGTACTTC. Amino acids: CASSPGGTGKNIQYF.